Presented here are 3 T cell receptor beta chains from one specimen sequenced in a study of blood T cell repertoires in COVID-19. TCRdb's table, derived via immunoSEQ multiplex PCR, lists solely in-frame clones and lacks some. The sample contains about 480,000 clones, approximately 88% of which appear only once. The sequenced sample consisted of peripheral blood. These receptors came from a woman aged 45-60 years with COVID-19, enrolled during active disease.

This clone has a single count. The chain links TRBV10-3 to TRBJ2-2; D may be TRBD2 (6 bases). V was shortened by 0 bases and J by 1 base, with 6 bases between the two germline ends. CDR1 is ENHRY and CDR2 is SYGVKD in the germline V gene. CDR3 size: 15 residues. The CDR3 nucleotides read TGTGCCATCAGTGAGTCCGGGGGGAACACCGGGGAGCTGTTTTTT. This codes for CAISESGGNTGELFF.

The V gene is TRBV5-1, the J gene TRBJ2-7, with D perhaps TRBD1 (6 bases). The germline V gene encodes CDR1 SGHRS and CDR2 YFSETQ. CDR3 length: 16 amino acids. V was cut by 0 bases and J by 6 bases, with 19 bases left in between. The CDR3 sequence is CASSLDVQGVGAEQYF. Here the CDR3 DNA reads TGCGCCAGCAGCTTGGATGTACAGGGTGTAGGAGCCGAGCAGTACTTC. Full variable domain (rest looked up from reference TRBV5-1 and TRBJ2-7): KAGVTQTPRYLIKTRGQQVTLSCSPISGHRSVSWYQQTPGQGLQFLFEYFSETQRNKGNFPGRFSGRQFSNSRSEMNVSTLELGDSALYLCASSLDVQGVGAEQYFGPGTRLTVT.

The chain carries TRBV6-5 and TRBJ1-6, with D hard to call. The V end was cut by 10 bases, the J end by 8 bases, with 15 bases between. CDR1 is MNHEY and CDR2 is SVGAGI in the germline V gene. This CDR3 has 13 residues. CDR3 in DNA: TGTGCCAACCGGGGTGGGGTGGATTCACCCCTCCACTTT. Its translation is CANRGGVDSPLHF.